What follows is one T cell receptor beta chain and its context. PCR was performed using 60 Vbeta and 13 Jbeta primers. Data came from immunoSEQ multiplex PCR; TCRdb stores just in-frame clones and leaves some out. This sample's table has 200,000 or so clones. The data derive from a study of cytomegalovirus exposure and HLA in healthy donors. The CDR3 extends over 15 amino acids. This chain joins TRBV21-1 and TRBJ1-2. TRBV21-1 is a pseudogene segment. The sequenced sample consisted of PBMCs. The sequence came from a boy younger than 18 in good health and CMV-seronegative. The CDR3 spells CASSNRSGAAEGYTF. CDR3 DNA: TGTGCCAGCAGCAATCGCAGCGGAGCGGCGGAGGGCTACACCTTC.